This T cell receptor beta chain is from a study of blood T cell repertoires in COVID-19. Per the original methods: Counts of nucleated cells, estimated from reference gene primer amplification, were obtained. The method was immunoSEQ multiplex PCR; TCRdb's version includes in-frame clones alone and lacks a portion of them. Clonal size and the V and J genes are those of that table, whereas D and trimming came from the DNA. Counted here are about 190,000 clones, roughly 86% occurring once; the ten biggest clones make up 5% to 6.5%. This CDR3 is 16 amino acids long. V lost 0 bases, J lost 5 bases, and 8 bases stayed unmatched. From germline, CDR1 is MNHEY and CDR2 SVGEGT.

Sequences were obtained from peripheral blood. This clonotype was sampled from a woman in her 70s with active or convalescent COVID-19. The chain carries TRBV6-2 or TRBV6-3 and TRBJ2-5; 8 bases agree with TRBD2. CDR3 bases: TGTGCCAGCAGTTACTCTCCTAGCGGGCGTCCGGAGACCCAGTACTTC. Its translation: CASSYSPSGRPETQYF.